The 27 T cell receptor beta chains given below trace back to one sample, sequenced in a study of cytomegalovirus exposure and HLA in healthy donors (dated by TCRdb to about 2017). The receptor library was made with the immunoSEQ multiplex PCR assay. For the multiplex PCR, a mixture combining 60 forward primers for TCR Vbeta segments and 13 reverse primers for TCR Jbeta segments was used. In TCRdb, the immuneACCESS table is reduced to in-frame sequences with V and J assigned. These tables do not hold every clone; where another copy was compared, an unresolved V gene accounts for under half, and the others remain unexplained. In this sample the table shows 150,000 to 200,000 clones, around 85% of which occur a single time. About 5.7% of the sample goes to the ten largest clones. The sequencing sample was made of PBMCs. Receptor source: a man aged 35 to 55 in good health and CMV-seropositive.

The V call is TRBV4-3, the J call TRBJ1-4, with a weak D call TRBD1 (5 bases). The V end lost 5 bases, the J end lost 8 bases, and 12 bases lay between the germline ends. The CDR3 is 13 residues long. Germline loops: CDR1 LGHNA, CDR2 YSLEER. The CDR3 DNA reads TGCGCCAGCAGCTTTGGGACTGACGAAAAACTGTTTTTT. This encodes CASSFGTDEKLFF.

The rearrangement joins TRBV30 to TRBJ1-2, with D uncertain. The CDR3 is 12 amino acids. V gave up 4 bases and J gave up 5 bases, with 11 bases separating them. CDR1 and CDR2 (germline): GTSNPN, SVGIG (reference sequence). The CDR3 nucleotides read TGTGCCTGGACTGGCCAGTTTTATGGCTACACCTTC. Its translation: CAWTGQFYGYTF.

This rearrangement joins TRBV29-1 to TRBJ2-5; D is unresolved. This CDR3 spans 12 amino acids. Trimming removed 4 bases from V and 3 bases from J, with 9 bases in between. CDR1 and CDR2 from the germline V gene are SQVTM and ANQGSEA. CDR3 coding DNA: TGCAGCGTTGGAGGCAGTGAAGAGACCCAGTACTTC. Translation: CSVGGSEETQYF. Full variable domain (outside the CDR3, taken from reference TRBV29-1 and TRBJ2-5): SAVISQKPSRDICQRGTSLTIQCQVDSQVTMMFWYRQQPGQSLTLIATANQGSEATYESGFVIDKFPISRPNLTFSTLTVSNMSPEDSSIYLCSVGGSEETQYFGPGTRLLVL.

This clone was seen many times. The chain links TRBV7-2 to TRBJ2-7; 9 nucleotides match TRBD2. After removal of 6 bases from V and 0 bases from J, the junction contained 9 bases not matched to a gene. The CDR3 is made up of 16 amino acids. Germline lookup yields CDR1 SGHTA and CDR2 FQGNSA. The CDR3 region has the DNA TGTGCCAGCAGGCCAAGACTAGCGGCTAGCTCCTACGAGCAGTACTTC. Translated, it gives CASRPRLAASSYEQYF.

J is TRBJ2-2 and V is TRBV14; possibly TRBD2 for D (5 bases). CDR1 is SGHDN and CDR2 is FVKESK in the germline V gene. The CDR3 has 16 residues. Trimming took 0 bases from V and 7 from J, leaving 15 bases between them. DNA for the CDR3: TGTGCCAGCAGCCAAGATCGGGGTAGCGTCGGCGGGGAGCTGTTTTTT. This sequence encodes CASSQDRGSVGGELFF.

This sequence joins TRBV9 and TRBJ2-1, with a weak D call TRBD1 (5 bases). V lost 0 bases and J lost 0, with 13 bases in between. CDR3 length: 17 amino acids. The V gene's germline CDR1 is SGDLS and CDR2 YYNGEE. The CDR3 coding sequence is TGTGCCAGCAGCGTAGTTTACGGTGGGGCCTCCTACAATGAGCAGTTCTTC. Translation gives CASSVVYGGASYNEQFF.

This clone was seen more than once but under ten times. The gene calls are TRBV15 and TRBJ1-5; the D is unclear. V was shortened by 1 base and J by 5 bases, with 9 bases between the two germline ends. The CDR3 runs 14 residues. Germline assignment: CDR1 LNHNV and CDR2 YYDKDF (reference sequence). CDR3 in DNA: TGTGCCACCAGCAGAGGTGGTCGGGATCAGCCCCAGCATTTT. This gives the protein CATSRGGRDQPQHF.

The chain carries TRBV18 and TRBJ2-1; tentatively, D is TRBD1 (6 bases). Trimming took off 1 base at V and 7 bases at J, with 14 bases between the two ends. This CDR3 spans 15 amino acids. The V gene's germline CDR1 is KGHSH and CDR2 LQKENI. The CDR3 loop reads CASSPQQGRKNEQFF. The CDR3 region has the DNA TGTGCCAGCTCACCACAACAGGGTAGGAAGAATGAGCAGTTCTTC.

The rearrangement joins TRBV4-1 to TRBJ1-2, with D perhaps matching TRBD1 (5 bases). CDR1 is MGHRA and CDR2 is YSYEKL in the germline V gene. Trimming removed 0 bases at V and 4 bases at J, with 9 bases between. The CDR3 spans 14 residues. The CDR3 spells CASSQDGGVYGYTF. CDR3 nucleotide sequence: TGCGCCAGCAGCCAAGATGGGGGGGTCTATGGCTACACCTTC.

The chain recombines TRBV7-2 with TRBJ2-7, with D perhaps TRBD1 (6 bases). Germline V gene lookup returns CDR1 SGHTA and CDR2 FQGNSA. The CDR3 covers 15 residues. V was shortened by 3 bases and J by 2 bases, with 14 bases between the two germline ends. The CDR3 spells CASSLAATGTYEQYF. The CDR3 DNA is TGTGCCAGCAGCTTGGCGGCAACAGGGACCTACGAGCAGTACTTC.

The chain employs TRBV5-1 and TRBJ2-7; TRBD1 matches 12 bases. Trimming took 4 bases from V and 4 from J; bases not matched to a gene: 15. CDR3 length: 18 residues. From germline, CDR1 is SGHRS and CDR2 YFSETQ. For the CDR3, the DNA is TGCGCCAGCAGCCCCAGACCCGGGACAGGGGGCTCAGAGTACGAGCAGTACTTC. Translating it yields CASSPRPGTGGSEYEQYF.

For this clone: The germline gene is not matched at one end of the junction; a read error may be the cause. The chain couples TRBV7-7 to TRBJ2-1; 9 bases are a match to TRBD2. The CDR3 length is 16 residues. CDR1 and CDR2 from the germline V gene are SSHAT and FNYEAQ (reference sequence). In DNA form, the CDR3 reads TGTGCTAGCAGCTTAGATGCGGGGGGGCCGGGGAGTGAGCAGTTCTTC. It yields the protein CASSLDAGGPGSEQFF. The full variable domain, with the rest looked up from reference TRBV7-7 and TRBJ2-1, is GAGVSQSPRYKVTKRGQDVTLRCDPISSHATLYWYQQALGQGPEFLTYFNYEAQPDKSGLPSDRFSAERPEGSISTLTIQRTEQRDSAMYRCASSLDAGGPGSEQFFGPGTRLTVL.

The chain uses TRBV11-3 and TRBJ2-1; 8 bases line up with TRBD2. Germline CDR1 SGHNT, CDR2 YENEEA. With V trimmed by 7 bases and J by 8 bases, 10 bases remained unmatched. This CDR3 is 14 amino acids long. Here the CDR3 reads CASTRRGGFDEQFF. The DNA for the CDR3 is TGTGCCAGCACCCGACGGGGGGGCTTCGATGAGCAGTTCTTC.

This rearrangement joins TRBV15 to TRBJ1-6, with 9 bases lining up with TRBD1. This CDR3 is built from 14 residues. CDR1 and CDR2 from the germline V gene are LNHNV and YYDKDF (reference sequence). V lost 8 bases, J lost 9 bases, and 8 bases stayed unmatched. The CDR3 DNA is TGTGCCACCGCCCCGGACAGGGGAGTTTCACCCCTCCACTTT. It encodes CATAPDRGVSPLHF.

V gene TRBV9 combines with J gene TRBJ2-1, with 10 bases lining up with TRBD2. CDR3 length: 18 residues. Germline loops: CDR1 SGDLS, CDR2 YYNGEE. The V and J ends lost 4 bases and 1 base, in that order; junction bases with no gene match: 11. This CDR3 reads CASSSPQLAGRSYNEQFF. CDR3 nucleotide sequence: TGTGCCAGCAGCTCCCCGCAACTAGCGGGGAGGTCCTACAATGAGCAGTTCTTC.

This clone was seen a few times. The chain recombines TRBV7-2 with TRBJ1-1; 7 bases agree with TRBD1. The CDR3 has 14 residues. The germline CDR1 and CDR2 sequences are SGHTA and FQGNSA. The V and J ends lost 6 bases and 3 bases, in that order; junction bases with no gene match: 7. CDR3 nucleotide sequence: TGTGCCAGCAGAAGACAGGGTCGGGACACTGAAGCTTTCTTT. Translated: CASRRQGRDTEAFF. The full variable domain, completed using reference TRBV7-2 and TRBJ1-1, is GAGVSQSPSNKVTEKGKDVELRCDPISGHTALYWYRQSLGQGLEFLIYFQGNSAPDKSGLPSDRFSAERTGGSVSTLTIQRTQQEDSAVYLCASRRQGRDTEAFFGQGTRLTVV.

The chain carries TRBV7-2 and TRBJ1-5, with TRBD1 matching 7 bases. The CDR3 consists of 15 residues. Trimming cost V 3 bases and J 6 bases; bases outside gene matches: 8. Germline V gene lookup returns CDR1 SGHTA and CDR2 FQGNSA. The CDR3 sequence: CASSFQGGASQPQHF. CDR3 nucleotides: TGTGCCAGCAGCTTCCAGGGGGGTGCCAGTCAGCCCCAGCATTTT.

This clone appeared once. The rearrangement joins TRBV7-9 to TRBJ2-3; D is unresolved. From germline, CDR1 is SEHNR and CDR2 FQNEAQ (reference sequence). The V end lost 1 base, the J end lost 4 bases, and 6 bases lay between the germline ends. The CDR3 is 13 amino acids. The CDR3 loop is CASSLVGSDTQYF. In DNA, the CDR3 is TGTGCCAGCAGCTTAGTCGGTTCAGATACGCAGTATTTT.

This clone has just a few counts. The chain employs TRBV6-1 and TRBJ2-3; 7 nucleotides align to TRBD2. The germline V gene has CDR1 MNHNS and CDR2 SASEGT. This CDR3 comprises 15 residues. Trimming removed 6 bases from V and 3 bases from J; junction bases left unmatched: 9. CDR3 in amino acids: CASSSREEGTDTQYF. The DNA for the CDR3 is TGTGCCAGCAGCTCTCGGGAGGAGGGAACAGATACGCAGTATTTT.

The chain couples TRBV2 to TRBJ2-7, with 10 bases that match TRBD2. This CDR3 comprises 13 residues. The V gene end was trimmed by 7 bases and the J gene end by 7 bases; junction bases not matched to a gene: 7. The germline V gene encodes CDR1 SNHLY and CDR2 FYNNEI. Written as DNA, the CDR3 is TGTGCCAGCATACTAGCGGGGTTAGGGGAGCAGTACTTC. Residues: CASILAGLGEQYF.

Here the CDR3 DNA reads TGCGCCAGCAGCGATGGGGACAGGGAAGAGCAGTACTTC. Its translation is CASSDGDREEQYF. This rearrangement joins TRBV5-1 to TRBJ2-7; 9 nucleotides match TRBD1. With 4 bases clipped from V and 7 bases from J, the junction kept 6 bases outside the gene matches. Germline CDR1 SGHRS, CDR2 YFSETQ. There are 13 residues in the CDR3.

The CDR3: CASSQETSGSYNEQFF. Here the CDR3 DNA reads TGCGCCAGCAGCCAAGAGACTAGCGGGTCCTACAATGAGCAGTTCTTC. The chain employs TRBV4-3 and TRBJ2-1; 10 nucleotides align to TRBD2. Germline V gene lookup returns CDR1 LGHNA and CDR2 YSLEER. There are 16 residues in the CDR3. With V trimmed by 0 bases and J by 1 base, 0 bases remained unmatched.

This chain joins TRBV9 and TRBJ1-2; the D is unclear. The CDR3 is 14 amino acids. With 0 bases removed from V and 1 base from J, the gap between germline ends came to 7 bases. Germline assignment: CDR1 SGDLS and CDR2 YYNGEE. CDR3 DNA sequence: TGTGCCAGCAGCGTAGGTGGGCTTAACTATGGCTACACCTTC. It yields the protein CASSVGGLNYGYTF. Full variable domain (remainder filled in from reference TRBV9 and TRBJ1-2): DSGVTQTPKHLITATGQRVTLRCSPRSGDLSVYWYQQSLDQGLQFLIQYYNGEERAKGNILERFSAQQFPDLHSELNLSSLELGDSALYFCASSVGGLNYGYTFGSGTRLTVV.

The rearrangement uses TRBV5-1 and TRBJ2-1; TRBD2 aligns across 10 bases. The CDR3 contains 16 residues. Germline lookup yields CDR1 SGHRS and CDR2 YFSETQ. V was pared by 0 bases and J by 4 bases, with 4 bases of the junction left unmatched. This chain's CDR3 is CASSLVLAGVYNEQFF. CDR3 DNA: TGCGCCAGCAGCTTGGTCCTAGCGGGGGTATACAATGAGCAGTTCTTC.

V and J are TRBV6-1 and TRBJ2-7; 10 bases agree with TRBD2. V trimming: 3 bases; J trimming: 3 bases; junction bases outside the gene matches: 14. The germline gives CDR1 MNHNS, CDR2 SASEGT. The CDR3 contains 18 residues. This CDR3 reads CASSDRLLAGTRNYEQYF. The CDR3 DNA is TGTGCCAGCAGTGACCGGCTACTAGCGGGGACTCGCAACTACGAGCAGTACTTC.

The CDR3: CASSFRGQGSLGEQYF. The CDR3 DNA sequence: TGTGCCAGCAGCTTTCGCGGACAGGGCAGCCTTGGGGAGCAGTACTTC. The chain carries TRBV7-3 and TRBJ2-7; TRBD1 agrees at 8 bases. The CDR3 runs 16 residues. Germline V gene lookup returns CDR1 SGHTA and CDR2 FQGTGA. Trimming cost V 3 bases and J 7 bases; bases outside gene matches: 14.

This clone showed up just once. The gene calls are TRBV15 and TRBJ2-2; 8 positions match TRBD2. The junction had 10 bases not matched to a gene; V was cut back by 8 bases and J by 5 bases. This CDR3 spans 15 amino acids. Germline V lookup: CDR1 LNHNV, CDR2 YYDKDF (reference sequence). CDR3 sequence reads: CATGTGTSSTGELFF. The CDR3 DNA reads as TGTGCCACCGGAACCGGGACTAGTAGTACCGGGGAGCTGTTTTTT.